This T cell receptor beta chain comes out of a study of shared clonotypes between healthy human individuals. The CDR3 extends over 15 amino acids. Trimming removed 6 bases from V and 1 base from J, with 15 bases in between. CDR1 and CDR2 (germline): SGHTA, FQGTGA. Profiled with immunoSEQ multiplex PCR; TCRdb holds only in-frame clones, not every one. The data show roughly 2 million clones, over 85% seen once. Each sample came from a Caucasian adult donor living in Nashville, Tennessee. It was into CD45RA+ naive and CD45RA-negative memory subsets that the CD4+ cells were split. This clone was found once. Its target is unknown. Study-level results: Clonotypes shared by all four sorted-subset donors had higher generation probabilities than non-shared clonotypes. The small donor group covered limited genetic and exposure diversity.

The sequenced sample consisted of naive CD4+ T cells sorted from blood. Documented subset: CD45RA+ positively selected. The TCR originated in a man younger than 35 in good health. V and J are TRBV7-3 and TRBJ1-1, with D perhaps matching TRBD1 (5 bases). The CDR3 protein is CASSRREGENTEAFF. The DNA for the CDR3 is TGTGCCAGCAGTCGTAGGGAAGGGGAGAACACTGAAGCTTTCTTT.